These 25 T cell receptor beta chains were sequenced from one sample in a study of cytomegalovirus exposure and HLA in healthy donors. With 60 Vbeta and 13 Jbeta primers, the PCR was carried out. Data came from immunoSEQ multiplex PCR; TCRdb stores just in-frame clones and leaves some out. In the table there are some 140,000 clones, roughly 78% of which are singletons. Sequencing used PBMCs. These receptors all stem from a middle-aged man in good health and CMV-seropositive.

DNA for the CDR3: TGTGCCAGCAGTCGGACAGGGGCCACAGATACGCAGTATTTT. Its protein product is CASSRTGATDTQYF. This sequence joins TRBV28 and TRBJ2-3; TRBD1 agrees at 9 bases. CDR3 size: 14 residues. Germline assignment: CDR1 MDHEN and CDR2 SYDVKM. V lost 5 bases to trimming and J lost 2 bases; unmatched junction nucleotides: 2.

The genes are TRBV7-9 and TRBJ2-3; D may be TRBD1 (5 bases). This CDR3 is 16 amino acids long. Germline V CDR1 and CDR2: SEHNR, FQNEAQ (reference sequence). V shed 0 bases and J shed 2 bases, with 12 bases lying between them. The CDR3 bases are TGTGCCAGCAGCTTAGCCGACAGCTTCTTCACAGATACGCAGTATTTT. This sequence encodes CASSLADSFFTDTQYF.

This clone occurred a few times. As DNA, the CDR3 is TGCGCCAGCAGCTGGACTTTTTCAACTAATGAAAAACTGTTTTTT. As protein: CASSWTFSTNEKLFF. The chain has TRBV5-1 and TRBJ1-4; D unclear. V dropped 3 bases and J dropped 0 bases, with 9 bases sitting between them. Per the germline V gene, CDR1 is SGHRS and CDR2 is YFSETQ. The length of the CDR3 is 15 residues.

The chain is built from TRBV2 and TRBJ2-6; TRBD2 matches 7 bases. The CDR3 has 16 residues. The V gene's germline CDR1 is SNHLY and CDR2 FYNNEI. With 7 bases clipped from V and 2 bases from J, the junction kept 8 bases outside the gene matches. The DNA for the CDR3 is TGTGCCAGCACTCTCTCTAGCGGTGCTGGGGCCAACGTCCTGACTTTC. Its translation is CASTLSSGAGANVLTF.

This chain joins TRBV6-5 and TRBJ1-1, with 9 bases aligning to TRBD1. Per the germline V gene, CDR1 is MNHEY and CDR2 is SVGAGI. This CDR3 has 13 amino acids. J lost 4 bases, V lost 6 bases, and 3 bases had no gene match. CDR3 DNA sequence: TGTGCCAGCAGGGGGACAGGGACCACTGAAGCTTTCTTT. Translation gives CASRGTGTTEAFF.

CDR3 DNA sequence: TGTGCCAGCATCAAGGGCAGCGGGAGAGGAAACATTCAGTACTTC. Its translation: CASIKGSGRGNIQYF. The chain employs TRBV6-6 and TRBJ2-4; 8 nucleotides match TRBD2. After removal of 7 bases from V and 6 bases from J, the junction contained 11 bases not matched to a gene. Germline CDR1 MNHNY, CDR2 SVGAGI (reference sequence). This CDR3 is 15 amino acids long.

V usage is TRBV5-1 and J usage is TRBJ2-1; D ambiguous. The CDR3 has 13 amino acids. CDR1 and CDR2 (germline): SGHRS, YFSETQ. V lost 4 bases, J lost 2 bases, and 7 bases lay in between. The CDR3 region is CASSPRAYNEQFF. The CDR3 nucleotides are TGCGCCAGCAGCCCAAGAGCCTACAATGAGCAGTTCTTC.

V gene TRBV27 combines with J gene TRBJ2-2; D not resolved. Germline V CDR1 and CDR2: MNHEY, SMNVEV (reference sequence). The CDR3 length is 11 residues. The V end was cut by 7 bases, the J end by 2 bases, with 2 bases between. CDR3 coding DNA: TGTGCCAGCACAAACACCGGGGAGCTGTTTTTT. Encoded protein: CASTNTGELFF.

This clone was recorded only once. V usage is TRBV27 and J usage is TRBJ2-7; TRBD1 might be the D (6 bases). Trimming took off 0 bases at V and 3 bases at J, with 15 bases between the two ends. Germline V CDR1 and CDR2: MNHEY, SMNVEV (reference sequence). The CDR3 is made up of 16 amino acids. The CDR3 sequence is CASSLSRGGEGYEQYF. CDR3 DNA: TGTGCCAGCAGTTTATCCCGAGGGGGAGAAGGCTACGAGCAGTACTTC.

The genes are TRBV9 and TRBJ1-3; D may be TRBD1 (5 bases). The germline CDR1 and CDR2 sequences are SGDLS and YYNGEE. CDR3 length: 16 amino acids. Trimming left V 3 bases short and J 4 bases short, with 17 bases between. CDR3 amino acids: CASSEGLFGSGNTIYF. The CDR3, as DNA: TGTGCCAGCAGCGAGGGACTTTTTGGATCCGGAAACACCATATATTTT.

This rearrangement joins TRBV18 to TRBJ2-3, with 12 bases matching TRBD2. V lost 1 base, J lost 1 base, and 9 bases stayed unmatched. CDR3 length: 19 amino acids. Germline V CDR1 and CDR2: KGHSH, LQKENI. The CDR3 nucleotides read TGTGCCAGCTCACCACAGCCTAGCGGGAGGGCCCGACGCACAGATACGCAGTATTTT. Translating gives CASSPQPSGRARRTDTQYF.

This clone was detected a few times. The rearrangement uses TRBV7-9 and TRBJ2-1, with TRBD2 identical over 7 bases. The V segment lost 7 bases and the J segment 7 bases; nucleotides outside the gene matches: 10. This CDR3 region has 14 residues. Germline assignment: CDR1 SEHNR and CDR2 FQNEAQ (reference sequence). CDR3 coding DNA: TGTGCCAGCATCACGGCCCGGGGGGTTAATGAGCAGTTCTTC. Translating it yields CASITARGVNEQFF.

V usage is TRBV4-1 and J usage is TRBJ2-5, with 10 bases lining up with TRBD1. Germline V gives CDR1 MGHRA, CDR2 YSYEKL. This CDR3 has 17 residues. V shed 1 base and J 5 bases; nucleotides not matched to a gene: 10. The DNA of the CDR3 is TGCGCCAGCAGCCAAGCCGGATTGACAGGGGGCTCGGAGACCCAGTACTTC. Translated: CASSQAGLTGGSETQYF.

This clone has a single count. The chain uses TRBV6-5 and TRBJ2-7; TRBD2 matches at 12 bases. Looked up from germline, CDR1 is MNHEY and CDR2 is SVGAGI. The ends lost 5 bases at V and 5 bases at J; junction bases unmatched: 7. CDR3 length equals 15 residues. The CDR3 nucleotides are TGTGCCAGCAGTAAGACTAGCGGGAGTGTCCACGAGCAGTACTTC. This codes for CASSKTSGSVHEQYF.

V and J are TRBV6-5 and TRBJ1-1; D not certain. V was trimmed by 2 bases and J by 0 bases, leaving 13 bases between them. Germline V lookup: CDR1 MNHEY, CDR2 SVGAGI. CDR3 size: 16 residues. The CDR3 DNA follows: TGTGCCAGCAGTTACCCGCCCCAGGCAATGAACACTGAAGCTTTCTTT. Amino acid sequence: CASSYPPQAMNTEAFF.

This clone was found a few times. The V gene is TRBV15, the J gene TRBJ1-1, with D perhaps matching TRBD1 (6 bases). The germline V gene encodes CDR1 LNHNV and CDR2 YYDKDF (reference sequence). V lost 5 bases to trimming and J lost 1 base, with 14 bases between them. This CDR3 contains 15 residues. CDR3: CATSRYREGNTEAFF. CDR3 DNA sequence: TGTGCCACCAGCCGATACAGGGAAGGGAACACTGAAGCTTTCTTT.

This clone was counted only a few times. V gene TRBV4-2 combines with J gene TRBJ2-7; D perhaps matches TRBD1 (7 bases). V was pared by 0 bases and J by 2 bases, with 14 bases between. The V gene's germline CDR1 is LGHNA and CDR2 YNFKEQ. The CDR3 extends over 16 amino acids. The CDR3 loop reads CASSQDRFRGAYEQYF. The CDR3 DNA reads TGTGCCAGCAGCCAAGATAGGTTCAGGGGGGCCTACGAGCAGTACTTC.

Worth noting for this clone: Other DNA sequences in the same sample also yield this CDR3. V is TRBV6-5 and J is TRBJ1-2, with 9 bases lining up with TRBD1. Germline V CDR1 and CDR2: MNHEY, SVGAGI. V lost 6 bases, J lost 5 bases, and 4 bases stayed unmatched. CDR3 length equals 13 residues. CDR3 protein: CASRTGGGYGYTF. The CDR3 nucleotides read TGTGCCAGCAGGACAGGGGGTGGATATGGCTACACCTTC.

J is TRBJ2-2 and V is TRBV6-5; the match to TRBD1 covers 7 bases. The CDR3 is made up of 14 amino acids. Trimming removed 2 bases from V and 8 bases from J; junction bases left unmatched: 5. Germline V gene lookup returns CDR1 MNHEY and CDR2 SVGAGI. The CDR3 DNA reads TGTGCCAGCAGTTACGACAGGGTGGTTGGGGAGCTGTTTTTT. The encoded protein is CASSYDRVVGELFF.

CDR3 protein: CASSEGQLPEQFF. Written as DNA, the CDR3 is TGTGCCAGCAGCGAGGGACAGCTTCCCGAGCAGTTCTTC. J is TRBJ2-1 and V is TRBV5-6, with 7 positions matching TRBD1. Germline V gene lookup returns CDR1 SGHDT and CDR2 YYEEEE. The CDR3 loop spans 13 amino acids. V was clipped by 4 bases and J by 10 bases; unmatched bases: 8. Drawing the rest from reference TRBV5-6 and TRBJ2-1, the complete variable domain is DAGVTQSPTHLIKTRGQQVTLRCSPKSGHDTVSWYQQALGQGPQFIFQYYEEEERQRGNFPDRFSGHQFPNYSSELNVNALLLGDSALYLCASSEGQLPEQFFGPGTRLTVL.

The V gene is TRBV10-3, the J gene TRBJ2-2; 10 bases align to TRBD2. V lost 7 bases to trimming and J lost 5 bases; unmatched junction nucleotides: 4. Germline loops: CDR1 ENHRY, CDR2 SYGVKD. CDR3 length: 14 residues. The CDR3 region has the DNA TGTGCCATCACCGGGACTAGCGAGACCGGGGAGCTGTTTTTT. Translating it yields CAITGTSETGELFF.

V usage is TRBV27 and J usage is TRBJ1-2, with unresolved D. Germline lookup yields CDR1 MNHEY and CDR2 SMNVEV (reference sequence). V was shortened by 1 base and J by 0 bases, with 12 bases between the two germline ends. This CDR3 is built from 16 residues. The CDR3 DNA reads as TGTGCCAGCAGTTTATACCCAGGTGGGCCTAACTATGGCTACACCTTC. Amino acids: CASSLYPGGPNYGYTF.

J is TRBJ2-1 and V is TRBV7-3; 10 bases map to TRBD1. Germline V gene sequence: CDR1 SGHTA, CDR2 FQGTGA. The CDR3 extends over 15 amino acids. Trimming took 0 bases from V and 7 from J; bases not matched to a gene: 3. The CDR3 reads CASSLTGQGTNEQFF. In DNA, the CDR3 is TGTGCCAGCAGCTTAACGGGACAGGGGACAAATGAGCAGTTCTTC. The full variable domain, in which reference TRBV7-3 and TRBJ2-1 provide the parts outside the CDR3, is GAGVSQTPSNKVTEKGKYVELRCDPISGHTALYWYRQSLGQGPEFLIYFQGTGAADDSGLPNDRFFAVRPEGSVSTLKIQRTERGDSAVYLCASSLTGQGTNEQFFGPGTRLTVL.

Written as DNA, the CDR3 is TGTGCCAGCAGCTGGACAGGGGATAATTCACCCCTCCACTTT. Its translation is CASSWTGDNSPLHF. The V and J genes are TRBV6-5 and TRBJ1-6; TRBD1 aligns across 9 bases. The CDR3 consists of 14 residues. Germline CDR1 is MNHEY and CDR2 is SVGAGI. After removal of 6 bases from V and 5 bases from J, the junction contained 2 bases not matched to a gene.

The chain recombines TRBV29-1 with TRBJ1-2; 7 bases are a match to TRBD1. Germline V gives CDR1 SQVTM, CDR2 ANQGSEA. With 5 bases clipped from V and 2 bases from J, the junction kept 11 bases outside the gene matches. The length of the CDR3 is 15 residues. The CDR3, as DNA: TGCAGCGTTCCCGGCTGGACAGGAGCCAACTATGGCTACACCTTC. This codes for CSVPGWTGANYGYTF.